This paragraph covers one T cell receptor beta chain sequence. The source of the sample is a study of blood T cells in healthy people across ages. Using a J-beta primer mix together with a sample-barcoded 5' primer, a second PCR was run for roughly 6 to 12 cycles. Using its own MiXCR run on the 5' RACE reads, TCRdb lists one record per CDR3 protein. The table shows about 500,000 distinct CDR3 sequences, with 24% occurring only once. Deletions cut 0 bases from V and 1 base from J, with 14 bases between. From germline, CDR1 is DFQATT and CDR2 SNEGSKA (reference sequence). CDR3 length equals 16 residues. This same sample was also part of a study on T cells of mothers and their children. Per that paper: Versus unrelated pairs, overlap was slightly higher in related mother-child pairs, without reaching significance.

The chain is built from TRBV20-1 and TRBJ2-3; D not certain. Sequencing used blood. This receptor was taken from a boy between 10 and 17 years old in good health. This chain's CDR3 is CSARDASKGGTDTQYF. In DNA form, the CDR3 reads TGCAGTGCTAGAGATGCTAGTAAGGGCGGCACAGATACGCAGTATTTT.